This T cell receptor beta chain emerged from a study of T cells in Graves' hyperthyroidism and ophthalmopathy. Study results and limitations: Most thyroid clonotypes that were expanded above 0.001 also turned up in blood. Ophthalmopathy was distinguished from stable hyperthyroidism by 13 V-J signatures.

There were TCR beta CDR3 regions amplified from RNA transcripts. A first-round RT-PCR of the TCR CDR3 used the HTBI primer set. TCRdb passed the multiplex PCR reads through MiXCR, listing each CDR3 protein once. The table has about 350,000 distinct CDR3 sequences, roughly 14% seen once. This clonotype was counted at least ten times. Its target is unknown. Germline V gene sequence: CDR1 SGHTA, CDR2 FQGTGA. This CDR3 has 15 amino acids. J gave up 4 bases and V 3 bases, and 5 bases lay outside the gene matches. A patient was excluded if there was uncontrolled infection, other autoimmune disease, pregnancy or lactation. PBMCs stemmed from approximately 10 ml fresh peripheral blood.

This clonotype originated in a woman aged 30 to 39 with Graves' hyperthyroidism. The chain joins TRBV7-3 to TRBJ1-2, with TRBD1 matching over 10 bases. Source material: blood. The CDR3 here is CASSFGTGARYGYTF. The CDR3 DNA follows: TGTGCCAGCAGCTTCGGGACAGGGGCTCGCTATGGCTACACCTTC.